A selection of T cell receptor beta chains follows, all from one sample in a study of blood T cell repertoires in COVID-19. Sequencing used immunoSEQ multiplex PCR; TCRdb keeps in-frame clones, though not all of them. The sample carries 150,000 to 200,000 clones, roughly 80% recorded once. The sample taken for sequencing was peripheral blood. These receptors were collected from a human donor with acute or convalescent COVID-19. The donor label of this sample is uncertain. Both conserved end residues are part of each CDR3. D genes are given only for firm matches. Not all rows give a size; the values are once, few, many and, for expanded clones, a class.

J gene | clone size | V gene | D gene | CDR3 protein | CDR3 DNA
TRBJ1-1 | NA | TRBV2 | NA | CASSKGGTLNTEAFF | TGTGCCAGCAGTAAGGGAGGGACCTTGAACACTGAAGCTTTCTTT
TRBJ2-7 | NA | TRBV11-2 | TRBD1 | CASSLGGDRDFYEQYF | TGTGCCAGCAGCTTGGGCGGGGACAGGGACTTCTACGAGCAGTACTTC
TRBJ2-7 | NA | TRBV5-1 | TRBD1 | CASSSRQGAENEQYF | TGCGCCAGCAGCTCTAGACAGGGGGCGGAAAACGAGCAGTACTTC
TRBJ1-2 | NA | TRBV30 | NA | CAWSVGGDGYTF | TGTGCCTGGAGTGTAGGCGGCGACGGCTACACCTTC
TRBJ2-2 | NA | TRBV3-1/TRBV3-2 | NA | CASSPFSFTGELFF | TGTGCCAGCAGCCCCTTTTCTTTCACCGGGGAGCTGTTTTTT
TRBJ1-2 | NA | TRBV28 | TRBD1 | CASSSGGQGLGYTF | TGTGCCAGCAGCTCGGGGGGACAGGGCCTCGGCTACACCTTC
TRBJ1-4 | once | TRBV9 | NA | CASSLRGGDSGEKLFF | TGTGCCAGCAGCTTGAGAGGAGGGGATTCGGGTGAAAAACTGTTTTTT
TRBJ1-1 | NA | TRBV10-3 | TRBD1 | CAIRGGENTEAFF | TGTGCCATTCGAGGGGGCGAGAACACTGAAGCTTTCTTT
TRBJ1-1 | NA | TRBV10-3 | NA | CALRTDTEAFF | TGTGCCTTACGGACAGACACTGAAGCTTTCTTT
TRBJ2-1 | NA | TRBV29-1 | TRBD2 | CSADSAGVNNEQFF | TGCAGCGCCGATTCCGCGGGAGTCAACAATGAGCAGTTCTTC
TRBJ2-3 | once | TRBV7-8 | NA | CASSKGVGTDTQYF | TGTGCCAGCAGTAAGGGAGTTGGCACAGATACGCAGTATTTT
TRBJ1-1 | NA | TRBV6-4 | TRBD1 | CASSLQGAPTEAFF | TGTGCCAGCAGCCTACAGGGGGCCCCCACTGAAGCTTTCTTT
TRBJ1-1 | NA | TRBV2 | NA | CASSPVRGRNTEAFF | TGTGCCAGCAGTCCAGTCAGGGGCCGGAACACTGAAGCTTTCTTT
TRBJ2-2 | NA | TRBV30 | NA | CAWSFVSYTGELFF | TGTGCCTGGAGTTTTGTCTCTTACACCGGGGAGCTGTTTTTT
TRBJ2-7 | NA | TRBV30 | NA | CAWSRGSGYEQYF | TGTGCCTGGAGCCGGGGGTCGGGGTACGAGCAGTACTTC
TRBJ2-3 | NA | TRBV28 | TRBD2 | CASSTTGLAGDTDTQYF | TGTGCCAGCAGTACCACGGGCCTAGCGGGAGACACAGATACGCAGTATTTT
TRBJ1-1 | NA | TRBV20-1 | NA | CSASQGTEAFF | TGCAGTGCTAGTCAGGGCACTGAAGCTTTCTTT
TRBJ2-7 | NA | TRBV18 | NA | CASSPPEGFVSYEQYF | TGTGCCAGCTCACCACCGGAGGGGTTCGTCAGCTACGAGCAGTACTTC
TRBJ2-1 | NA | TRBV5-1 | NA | CASSLARVMIDEQFF | TGCGCCAGCAGCTTGGCTAGAGTTATGATCGATGAGCAGTTCTTC
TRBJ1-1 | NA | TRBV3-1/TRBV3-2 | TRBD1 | CASSQGLTGGTEAFF | TGTGCCAGCAGCCAAGGGTTAACAGGGGGGACTGAAGCTTTCTTT
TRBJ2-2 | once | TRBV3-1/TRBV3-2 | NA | CASSSRGTGELFF | TGTGCCAGCAGCTCAAGAGGGACCGGGGAGCTGTTTTTT
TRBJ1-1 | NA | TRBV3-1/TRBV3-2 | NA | CASSLTVNTEAFF | TGTGCCAGCAGCCTGACAGTGAACACTGAAGCTTTCTTT
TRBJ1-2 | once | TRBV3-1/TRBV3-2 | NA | CASSQGQLYGYTF | TGTGCCAGCAGCCAAGGACAGCTCTATGGCTACACCTTC
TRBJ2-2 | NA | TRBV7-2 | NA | CASSIPRGTGELFF | TGTGCCAGCAGCATACCCCGGGGGACCGGGGAGCTGTTTTTT
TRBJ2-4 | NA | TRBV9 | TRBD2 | CASSVLAGSNIQYF | TGTGCCAGCAGCGTCTTAGCGGGAAGCAACATTCAGTACTTC
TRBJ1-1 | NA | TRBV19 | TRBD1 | CASRFTGGNTEAFF | TGTGCCAGTAGGTTCACAGGGGGGAACACTGAAGCTTTCTTT
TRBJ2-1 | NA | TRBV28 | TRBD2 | CASSSPSSGRNNEQFF | TGTGCCAGCAGTTCCCCCTCTAGCGGGAGGAACAATGAGCAGTTCTTC
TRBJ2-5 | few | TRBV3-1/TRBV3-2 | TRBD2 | CASSQGPIRAGGLRFAYF | TGTGCCAGCAGCCAAGGTCCCATCAGAGCGGGGGGCCTCCGTTTCGCGTACTTC
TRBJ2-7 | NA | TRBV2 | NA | CASTGEPYEQYF | TGTGCCAGCACAGGGGAGCCCTACGAGCAGTACTTC
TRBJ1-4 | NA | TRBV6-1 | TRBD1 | CASSEALQGVEKLFF | TGTGCCAGCAGTGAAGCGCTACAGGGGGTTGAAAAACTGTTTTTT
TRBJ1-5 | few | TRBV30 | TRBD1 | CAWSAQGGNQPQHF | TGTGCCTGGAGCGCACAGGGGGGCAATCAGCCCCAGCATTTT
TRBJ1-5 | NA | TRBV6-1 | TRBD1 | CASSETTGGGNQPQHF | TGTGCCAGCAGTGAAACCACAGGGGGTGGCAATCAGCCCCAGCATTTT